This T cell receptor (beta chain) was sequenced in a study of control samples from healthy donors and cancer patients. The table came from immunoSEQ multiplex PCR; TCRdb's copy has only in-frame clones and leaves some out. The sample records about 60,000 clones, 65% to 90% being singletons. The sequence derives from a man between 40 and 49 years old in good health. Material for sequencing was blood.

The CDR3 protein is CASSLSLRGRSYEQYF. Here the CDR3 DNA reads TGTGCCAGCAGCTTGTCGTTACGGGGTAGATCCTACGAGCAGTACTTC. J is TRBJ2-7 and V is TRBV5-5; tentatively, D is TRBD2 (5 bases). CDR1 and CDR2 from the germline V gene are SGHKS and YYEKEE (reference sequence). The CDR3 spans 16 residues. V shed 1 base and J shed 1 base, with 15 bases lying between them.